Included here is one T cell receptor beta chain sequence, with context. The data are from a study of cytotoxic CD8 clonotypes in ibrutinib-treated CLL. The protocol was immunoSEQ multiplex PCR, while the TCRdb copy is restricted to in-frame clones and leaves out a portion. The repertoire has roughly 220,000 clones, approximately 70% of them found once; the top ten carry about 6%. The TCR comes from a human donor with chronic lymphocytic leukemia. Sequencing was performed on PBMCs, taken after 12 months of ibrutinib treatment.

In DNA form, the CDR3 reads TGTGCCTGGAGACGGGAGGGGACGGCGAGGGAGCAGTTCTTC. Translation gives CAWRREGTAREQFF. This chain connects TRBV30 to TRBJ2-1, with 8 bases lining up with TRBD2. Trimming at V came to 3 bases and at J to 10 bases, leaving 11 bases not matched to a gene. Germline loops: CDR1 GTSNPN, CDR2 SVGIG (reference sequence). The CDR3 consists of 14 residues.